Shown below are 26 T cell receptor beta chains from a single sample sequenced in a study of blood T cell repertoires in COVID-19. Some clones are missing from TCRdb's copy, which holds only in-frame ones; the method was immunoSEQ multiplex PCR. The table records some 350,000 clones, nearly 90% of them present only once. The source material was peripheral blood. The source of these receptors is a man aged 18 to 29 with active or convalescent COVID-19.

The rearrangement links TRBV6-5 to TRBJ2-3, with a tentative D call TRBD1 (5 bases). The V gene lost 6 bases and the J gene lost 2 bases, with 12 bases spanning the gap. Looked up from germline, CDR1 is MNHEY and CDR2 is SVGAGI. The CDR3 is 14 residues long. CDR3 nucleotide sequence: TGTGCCAGCAGGATCAGGGTTACCACAGATACGCAGTATTTT. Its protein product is CASRIRVTTDTQYF.

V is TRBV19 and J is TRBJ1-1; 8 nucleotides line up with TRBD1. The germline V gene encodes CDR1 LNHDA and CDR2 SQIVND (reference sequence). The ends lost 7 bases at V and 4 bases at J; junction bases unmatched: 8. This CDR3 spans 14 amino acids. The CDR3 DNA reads TGTGCCAGTAAGTGGGCCGACAGGGGCACTGAAGCTTTCTTT. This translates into CASKWADRGTEAFF.

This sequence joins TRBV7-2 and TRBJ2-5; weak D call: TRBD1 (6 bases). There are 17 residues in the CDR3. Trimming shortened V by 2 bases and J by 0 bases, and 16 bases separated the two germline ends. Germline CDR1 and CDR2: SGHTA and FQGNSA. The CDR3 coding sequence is TGTGCCAGCAGCTTAAAGGGACAACAAGCTTACCAAGAGACCCAGTACTTC. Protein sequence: CASSLKGQQAYQETQYF.

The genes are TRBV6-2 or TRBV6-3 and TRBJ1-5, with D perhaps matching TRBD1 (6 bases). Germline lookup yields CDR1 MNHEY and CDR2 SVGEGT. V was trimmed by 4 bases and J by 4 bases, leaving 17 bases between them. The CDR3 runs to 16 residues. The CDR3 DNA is TGTGCCAGCAGTTCCGCGACTGGACAGCGAAATCAGCCCCAGCATTTT. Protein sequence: CASSSATGQRNQPQHF.

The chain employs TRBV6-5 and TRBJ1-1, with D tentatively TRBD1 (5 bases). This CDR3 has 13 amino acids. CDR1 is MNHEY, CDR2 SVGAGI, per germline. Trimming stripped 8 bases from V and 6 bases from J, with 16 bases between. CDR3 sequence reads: CASSRGQEAEAFF. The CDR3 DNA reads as TGTGCCAGCTCGCGGGGCCAAGAGGCTGAAGCTTTCTTT.

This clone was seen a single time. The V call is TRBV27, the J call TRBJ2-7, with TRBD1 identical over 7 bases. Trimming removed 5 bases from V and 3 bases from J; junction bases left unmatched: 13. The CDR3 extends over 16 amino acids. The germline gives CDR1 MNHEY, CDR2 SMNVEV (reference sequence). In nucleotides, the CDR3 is TGTGCCAGCAGTCTACGTGGGGGACAGATCGGCTACGAGCAGTACTTC. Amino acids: CASSLRGGQIGYEQYF.

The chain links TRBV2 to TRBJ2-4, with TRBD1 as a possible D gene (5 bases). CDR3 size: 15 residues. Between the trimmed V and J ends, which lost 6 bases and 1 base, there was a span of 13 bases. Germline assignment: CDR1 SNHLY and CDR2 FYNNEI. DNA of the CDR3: TGTGCCAGCAGAGACGACAGTCCGGCCAAAAACATTCAGTACTTC. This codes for CASRDDSPAKNIQYF.

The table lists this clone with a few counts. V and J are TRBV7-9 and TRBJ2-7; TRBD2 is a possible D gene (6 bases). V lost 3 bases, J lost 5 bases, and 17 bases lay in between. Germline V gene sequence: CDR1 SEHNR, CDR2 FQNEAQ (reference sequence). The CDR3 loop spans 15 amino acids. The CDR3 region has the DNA TGTGCCAGCAGCTTGCATGAGGGCGGGGCTGACGAGCAGTACTTC. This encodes CASSLHEGGADEQYF.

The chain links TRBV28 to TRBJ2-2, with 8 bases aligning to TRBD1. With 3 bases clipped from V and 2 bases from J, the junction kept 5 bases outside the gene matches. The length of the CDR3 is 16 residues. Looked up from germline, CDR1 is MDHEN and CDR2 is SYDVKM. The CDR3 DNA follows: TGTGCCAGCAGTTTCCCGGGACAGGTTAACACCGGGGAGCTGTTTTTT. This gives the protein CASSFPGQVNTGELFF.

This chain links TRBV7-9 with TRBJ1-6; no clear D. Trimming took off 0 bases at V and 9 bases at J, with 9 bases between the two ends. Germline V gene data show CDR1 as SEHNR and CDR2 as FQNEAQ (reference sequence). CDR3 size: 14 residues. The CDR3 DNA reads TGTGCCAGCAGCTTAGCGAGTTGGGCTTCACCCCTCCACTTT. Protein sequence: CASSLASWASPLHF.

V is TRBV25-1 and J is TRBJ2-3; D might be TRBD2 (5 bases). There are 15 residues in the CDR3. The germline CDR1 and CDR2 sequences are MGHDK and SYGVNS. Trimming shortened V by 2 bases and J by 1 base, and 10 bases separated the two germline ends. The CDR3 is CASSEGSAGTDTQYF. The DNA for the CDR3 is TGTGCCAGCAGTGAAGGTAGCGCCGGCACAGATACGCAGTATTTT.

The CDR3 bases are TGTGCCAGTAGTCCATGGACAGGGATGAACGAGCAGTACTTC. Translating it yields CASSPWTGMNEQYF. J is TRBJ2-7 and V is TRBV19, with TRBD1 matching over 8 bases. This CDR3 is built from 14 residues. Germline V gives CDR1 LNHDA, CDR2 SQIVND (reference sequence). The ends lost 5 bases at V and 5 bases at J; junction bases unmatched: 8.

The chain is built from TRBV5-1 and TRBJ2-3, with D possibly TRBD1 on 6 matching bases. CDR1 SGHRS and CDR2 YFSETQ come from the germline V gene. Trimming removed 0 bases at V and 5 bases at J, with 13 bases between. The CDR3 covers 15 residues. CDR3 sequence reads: CASSLGGGWGDTQYF. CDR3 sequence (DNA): TGCGCCAGCAGCTTGGGTGGGGGCTGGGGAGATACGCAGTATTTT.

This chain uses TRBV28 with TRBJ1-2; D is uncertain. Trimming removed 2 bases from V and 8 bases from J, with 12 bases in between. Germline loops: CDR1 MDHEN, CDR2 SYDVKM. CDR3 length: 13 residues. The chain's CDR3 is CASSLGPLGGYTF. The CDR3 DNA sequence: TGTGCCAGCAGTTTAGGGCCCCTCGGAGGCTACACCTTC.

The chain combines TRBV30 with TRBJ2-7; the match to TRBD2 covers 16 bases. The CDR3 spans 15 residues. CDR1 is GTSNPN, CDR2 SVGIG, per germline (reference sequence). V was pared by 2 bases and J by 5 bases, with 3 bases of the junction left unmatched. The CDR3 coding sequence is TGTGCCTGGAGTAGGGGACTAGCGGGAGGGGACGAGCAGTACTTC. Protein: CAWSRGLAGGDEQYF. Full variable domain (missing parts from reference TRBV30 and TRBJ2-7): SQTIHQWPATLVQPVGSPLSLECTVEGTSNPNLYWYRQAAGRGLQLLFYSVGIGQISSEVPQNLSASRPQDRQFILSSKKLLLSDSGFYLCAWSRGLAGGDEQYFGPGTRLTVT.

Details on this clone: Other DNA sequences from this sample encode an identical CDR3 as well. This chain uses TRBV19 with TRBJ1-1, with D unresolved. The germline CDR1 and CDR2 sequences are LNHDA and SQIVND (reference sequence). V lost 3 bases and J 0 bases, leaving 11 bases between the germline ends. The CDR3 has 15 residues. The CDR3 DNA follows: TGTGCCAGTAGTATCTCCGGGTCCCTGAACACTGAAGCTTTCTTT. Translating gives CASSISGSLNTEAFF.

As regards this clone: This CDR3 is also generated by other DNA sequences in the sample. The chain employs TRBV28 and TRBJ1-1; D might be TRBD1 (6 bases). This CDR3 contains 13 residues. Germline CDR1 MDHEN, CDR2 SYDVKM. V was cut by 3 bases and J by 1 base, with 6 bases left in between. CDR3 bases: TGTGCCAGCAGTTTGGGACAGAACACTGAAGCTTTCTTT. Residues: CASSLGQNTEAFF.

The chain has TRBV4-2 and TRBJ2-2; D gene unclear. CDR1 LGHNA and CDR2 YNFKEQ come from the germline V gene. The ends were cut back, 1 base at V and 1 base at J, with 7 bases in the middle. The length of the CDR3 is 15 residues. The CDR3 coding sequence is TGTGCCAGCAGCCAAGTGGCCCTGAACACCGGGGAGCTGTTTTTT. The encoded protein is CASSQVALNTGELFF.

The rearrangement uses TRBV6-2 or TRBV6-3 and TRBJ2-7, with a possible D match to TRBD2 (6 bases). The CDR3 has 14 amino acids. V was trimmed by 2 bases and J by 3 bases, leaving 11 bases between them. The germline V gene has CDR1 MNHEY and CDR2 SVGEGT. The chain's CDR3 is CASSYRGLSYEQYF. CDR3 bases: TGTGCCAGCAGTTACCGGGGGTTAAGCTACGAGCAGTACTTC.

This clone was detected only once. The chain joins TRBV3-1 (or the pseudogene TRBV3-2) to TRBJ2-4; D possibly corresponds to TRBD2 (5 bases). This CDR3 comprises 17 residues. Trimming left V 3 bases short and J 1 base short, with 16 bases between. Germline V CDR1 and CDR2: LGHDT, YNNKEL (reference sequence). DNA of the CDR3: TGTGCCAGCAGCCACCGAAGTACCGGGGTGGCCAAAAACATTCAGTACTTC. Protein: CASSHRSTGVAKNIQYF.

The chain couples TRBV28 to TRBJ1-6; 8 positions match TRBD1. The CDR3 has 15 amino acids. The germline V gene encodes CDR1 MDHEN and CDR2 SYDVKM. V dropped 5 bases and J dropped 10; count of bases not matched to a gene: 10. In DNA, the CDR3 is TGTGCCAGCAGTCCACGGACAGGGAGGGACTCACCCCTCCACTTT. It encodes CASSPRTGRDSPLHF.

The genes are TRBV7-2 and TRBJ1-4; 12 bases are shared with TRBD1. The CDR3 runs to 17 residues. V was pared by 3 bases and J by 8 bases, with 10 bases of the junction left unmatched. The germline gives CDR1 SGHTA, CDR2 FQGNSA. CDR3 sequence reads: CASSFGWDRGRGEKLFF. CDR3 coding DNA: TGTGCCAGCAGCTTCGGCTGGGACAGGGGGCGAGGGGAAAAACTGTTTTTT. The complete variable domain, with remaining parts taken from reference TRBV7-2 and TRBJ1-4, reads GAGVSQSPSNKVTEKGKDVELRCDPISGHTALYWYRQSLGQGLEFLIYFQGNSAPDKSGLPSDRFSAERTGGSVSTLTIQRTQQEDSAVYLCASSFGWDRGRGEKLFFGSGTQLSVL.

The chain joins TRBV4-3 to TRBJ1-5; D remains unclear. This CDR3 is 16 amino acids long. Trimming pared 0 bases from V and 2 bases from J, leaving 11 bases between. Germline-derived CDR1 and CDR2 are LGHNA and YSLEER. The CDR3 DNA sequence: TGCGCCAGCAGCCAAGATGCGGGTAATGGCAATCAGCCCCAGCATTTT. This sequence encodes CASSQDAGNGNQPQHF.

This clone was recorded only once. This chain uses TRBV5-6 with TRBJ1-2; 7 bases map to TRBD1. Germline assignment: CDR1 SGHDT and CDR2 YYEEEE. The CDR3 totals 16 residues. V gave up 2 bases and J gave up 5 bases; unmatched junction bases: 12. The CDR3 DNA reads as TGTGCCAGCAGCTTACCGGGACAGACAATTTATTATGGCTACACCTTC. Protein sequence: CASSLPGQTIYYGYTF.

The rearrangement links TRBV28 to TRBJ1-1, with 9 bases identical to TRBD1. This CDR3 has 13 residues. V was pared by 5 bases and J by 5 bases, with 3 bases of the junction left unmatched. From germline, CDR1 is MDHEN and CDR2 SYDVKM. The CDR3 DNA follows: TGTGCCAGCAGTGGGACAGGGAGGACTGAAGCTTTCTTT. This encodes CASSGTGRTEAFF.

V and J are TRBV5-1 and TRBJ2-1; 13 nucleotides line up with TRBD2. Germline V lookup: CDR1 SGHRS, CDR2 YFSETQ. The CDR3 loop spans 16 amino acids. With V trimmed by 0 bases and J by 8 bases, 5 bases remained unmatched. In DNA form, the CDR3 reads TGCGCCAGCAGCTTGGTACTAGCGGGAGGGAGGGATGAGCAGTTCTTC. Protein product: CASSLVLAGGRDEQFF.